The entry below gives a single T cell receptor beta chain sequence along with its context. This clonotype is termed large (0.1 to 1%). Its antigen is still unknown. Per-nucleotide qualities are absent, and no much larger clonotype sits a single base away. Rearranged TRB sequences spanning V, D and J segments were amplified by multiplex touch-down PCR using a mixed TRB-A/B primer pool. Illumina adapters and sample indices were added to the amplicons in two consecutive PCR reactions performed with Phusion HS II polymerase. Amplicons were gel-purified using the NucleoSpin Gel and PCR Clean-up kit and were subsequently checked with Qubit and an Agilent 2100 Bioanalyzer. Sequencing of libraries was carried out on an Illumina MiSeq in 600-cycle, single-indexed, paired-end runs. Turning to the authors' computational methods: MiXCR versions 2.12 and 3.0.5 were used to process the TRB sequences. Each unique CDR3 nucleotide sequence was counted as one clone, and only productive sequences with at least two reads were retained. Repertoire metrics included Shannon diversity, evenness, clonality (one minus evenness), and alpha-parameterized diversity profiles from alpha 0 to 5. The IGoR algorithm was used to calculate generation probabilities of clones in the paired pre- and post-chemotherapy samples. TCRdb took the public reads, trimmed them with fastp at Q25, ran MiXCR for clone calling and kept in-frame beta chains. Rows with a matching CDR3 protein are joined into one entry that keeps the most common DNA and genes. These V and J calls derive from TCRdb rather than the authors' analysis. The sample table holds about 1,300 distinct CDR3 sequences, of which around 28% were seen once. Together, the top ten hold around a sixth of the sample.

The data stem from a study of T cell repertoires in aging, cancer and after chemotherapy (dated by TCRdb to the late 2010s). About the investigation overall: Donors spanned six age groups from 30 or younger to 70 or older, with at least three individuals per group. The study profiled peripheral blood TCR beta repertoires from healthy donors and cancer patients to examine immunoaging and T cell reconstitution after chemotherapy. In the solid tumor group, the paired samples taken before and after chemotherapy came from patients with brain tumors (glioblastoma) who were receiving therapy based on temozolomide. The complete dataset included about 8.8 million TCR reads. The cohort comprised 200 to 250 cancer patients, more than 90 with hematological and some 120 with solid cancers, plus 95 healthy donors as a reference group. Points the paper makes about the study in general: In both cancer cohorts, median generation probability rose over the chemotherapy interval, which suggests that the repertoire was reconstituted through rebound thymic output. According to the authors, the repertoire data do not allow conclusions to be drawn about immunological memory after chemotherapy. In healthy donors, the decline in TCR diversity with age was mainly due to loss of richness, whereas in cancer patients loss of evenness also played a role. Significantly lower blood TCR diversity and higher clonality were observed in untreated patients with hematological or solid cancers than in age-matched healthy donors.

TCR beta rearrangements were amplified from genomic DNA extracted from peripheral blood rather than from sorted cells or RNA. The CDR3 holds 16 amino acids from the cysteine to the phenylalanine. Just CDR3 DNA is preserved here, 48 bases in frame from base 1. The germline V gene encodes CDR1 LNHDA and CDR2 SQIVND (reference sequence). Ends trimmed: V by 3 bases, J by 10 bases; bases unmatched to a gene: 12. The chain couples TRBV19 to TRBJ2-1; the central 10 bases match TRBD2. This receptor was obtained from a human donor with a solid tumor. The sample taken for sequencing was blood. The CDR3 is CASSIRQAGGAKEQFF. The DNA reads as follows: TGTGCCAGTAGTATTAGACAAGCGGGGGGGGCGAAGGAGCAGTTCTTC.